Following are 20 T cell receptor beta chains from one sample sequenced in a study of beta chain features in type 1 diabetes (dated by TCRdb to the late 2010s). Preparation of the library involved the immunoSEQ multiplex PCR assay. The entire amount of isolated RNA was reverse transcribed using the High Capacity cDNA Reverse Transcription Kit, so the sequenced TCRB transcripts were expressed ones. TCRdb took over this immuneACCESS table, retaining in-frame rearrangements with V and J assigned. Such tables are incomplete; in checked studies, under half of the missing clones stem from an unresolved V gene, and the remainder is unexplained. Across this sample there are more than 250,000 clones, with less than 30% seen only once. The ten largest account for roughly 0.011% of the sample. Antigens for these TCRs are unknown. Findings and caveats that apply to the study as a whole: A moderate but significant shortening of TCRB CDR3 length was observed in type 1 diabetes patients in all four CD4+ subsets.

Material: naive CD4+ T cells from blood. In the paper's terms, the cell subset or site label means: true naive CD4+ T cells. All receptors derive from a woman aged 30 to 39 with type 1 diabetes.

The V gene is TRBV30, the J gene TRBJ2-3, with 7 bases identical to TRBD1. Losses at the gene ends were 0 bases for V and 3 bases for J; bases not matched to a gene: 6. The CDR3 totals 15 residues. Looked up from germline, CDR1 is GTSNPN and CDR2 is SVGIG (reference sequence). CDR3: CAWSVHRTGTDTQYF. CDR3 nucleotide sequence: TGTGCCTGGAGTGTACATAGGACAGGTACAGATACGCAGTATTTT. Looking up the rest from reference TRBV30 and TRBJ2-3 gives the full variable domain: SQTIHQWPATLVQPVGSPLSLECTVEGTSNPNLYWYRQAAGRGLQLLFYSVGIGQISSEVPQNLSASRPQDRQFILSSKKLLLSDSGFYLCAWSVHRTGTDTQYFGPGTRLTVL.

In its sample, this clone was seen a few times. The V call is TRBV10-3, the J call TRBJ1-2; 7 nucleotides line up with TRBD1. V shed 5 bases and J 3 bases; nucleotides not matched to a gene: 6. This CDR3 contains 14 residues. Germline loops: CDR1 ENHRY, CDR2 SYGVKD. DNA for the CDR3: TGTGCCATCAGTACAGGGGATTTCGACTATGGCTACACCTTC. Amino acids: CAISTGDFDYGYTF.

The sample holds a few counts of this clone. The chain uses TRBV7-2 and TRBJ1-1; possible D gene TRBD1, 5 bases. Germline loops: CDR1 SGHTA, CDR2 FQGNSA. This CDR3 region has 15 residues. V gave up 4 bases and J gave up 1 base, with 13 bases separating them. Here the CDR3 DNA reads TGTGCCAGCAGCTGGCTGGGGCGCGGGAACACTGAAGCTTTCTTT. It encodes CASSWLGRGNTEAFF.

This chain links TRBV7-9 with TRBJ2-6, with no clear D. CDR3 length equals 15 residues. The V and J ends lost 5 bases and 2 bases respectively, with 10 bases between them. CDR1 and CDR2 (germline): SEHNR, FQNEAQ (reference sequence). The DNA for the CDR3 is TGTGCCAGCAGCCTGGTAGTGACTGGGGCCAACGTCCTGACTTTC. It is translated as CASSLVVTGANVLTF.

The chain carries TRBV6-6 and TRBJ2-1; perhaps TRBD2 as D (5 bases). The V end lost 6 bases, the J end lost 2 bases, and 14 bases lay between the germline ends. Germline values: CDR1 MNHNY, CDR2 SVGAGI (reference sequence). This CDR3 comprises 15 residues. CDR3 amino acids: CASSPRGSTYNEQFF. CDR3 bases: TGTGCCAGCAGCCCTCGGGGTAGCACCTACAATGAGCAGTTCTTC.

This clone was detected only a few times. This chain joins TRBV29-1 and TRBJ1-1; unclear D gene. This CDR3 contains 12 residues. Trimming cost V 5 bases and J 3 bases, with 10 bases left between them. Germline values: CDR1 SQVTM, CDR2 ANQGSEA. CDR3 DNA: TGCAGCGTTTCAGTCGGAGACACTGAAGCTTTCTTT. The encoded protein is CSVSVGDTEAFF.

V is TRBV20-1 and J is TRBJ2-3; D is unclear. CDR3 length: 10 residues. The V end lost 7 bases, the J end lost 12 bases, and 14 bases lay between the germline ends. Looked up from germline, CDR1 is DFQATT and CDR2 is SNEGSKA (reference sequence). CDR3 DNA: TGCAGTGTCTTGGGCCCCCCACAGTATTTT. It yields the protein CSVLGPPQYF.

This chain joins TRBV29-1 and TRBJ2-7; 9 nucleotides match TRBD1. V shed 7 bases and J 6 bases; nucleotides not matched to a gene: 7. Germline V CDR1 and CDR2: SQVTM, ANQGSEA. This CDR3 is built from 12 residues. As DNA, the CDR3 is TGCAGCGGGCGGGACAGGGCAGGCGAGCAGTACTTC. As protein: CSGRDRAGEQYF.

The CDR3 loop reads CASSLARLRQLFETQYF. The CDR3 nucleotides read TGTGCCAGCAGCTTGGCCCGCTTGAGACAGCTCTTCGAGACCCAGTACTTC. The V call is TRBV5-6, the J call TRBJ2-5; maybe TRBD1 (5 bases). CDR1 and CDR2 from the germline V gene are SGHDT and YYEEEE. V was shortened by 0 bases and J by 5 bases, with 20 bases between the two germline ends. The CDR3 totals 17 residues.

The rearrangement joins TRBV19 to TRBJ1-4; maybe TRBD1 (5 bases). This CDR3 is built from 15 residues. Trimming removed 3 bases at V and 8 bases at J, with 16 bases between. Germline CDR1 and CDR2: LNHDA and SQIVND (reference sequence). CDR3 protein: CASSMSARDGEKLFF. In nucleotides, the CDR3 is TGTGCCAGTAGTATGTCGGCCAGGGATGGCGAAAAACTGTTTTTT.

This sequence joins TRBV15 and TRBJ2-2; 7 bases are a match to TRBD1. The V segment lost 3 bases and the J segment 7 bases; nucleotides outside the gene matches: 11. The CDR3 totals 16 residues. Germline CDR1 reads LNHNV; CDR2 reads YYDKDF (reference sequence). In nucleotides, the CDR3 is TGTGCCACCAGCAGGCCGACAGGGCCCTTTCTCGGGGAGCTGTTTTTT. Protein product: CATSRPTGPFLGELFF.

The rearrangement joins TRBV7-3 to TRBJ2-7, with D unresolved. Germline values: CDR1 SGHTA, CDR2 FQGTGA. V was trimmed by 2 bases and J by 3 bases, leaving 8 bases between them. The CDR3 extends over 13 amino acids. The CDR3 here is CASSLARNYEQYF. CDR3 bases: TGTGCCAGCAGCTTAGCCAGGAACTACGAGCAGTACTTC.

There are a few counts of this clone. The V and J genes are TRBV30 and TRBJ1-1, with D perhaps TRBD1 (6 bases). Germline V gives CDR1 GTSNPN, CDR2 SVGIG (reference sequence). This CDR3 has 12 residues. V lost 4 bases, J lost 6 bases, and 12 bases lay in between. CDR3 residues: CAWNRAGAEAFF. In DNA, the CDR3 is TGTGCCTGGAACAGGGCTGGGGCTGAAGCTTTCTTT.

This chain uses TRBV5-1 with TRBJ2-5, with TRBD2 matching 10 bases. The CDR3 has 15 amino acids. Trimming took 6 bases from V and 5 from J; bases not matched to a gene: 10. Germline V gene sequence: CDR1 SGHRS, CDR2 YFSETQ. CDR3 sequence (DNA): TGCGCCAGCAAGGGTTCTAGCGGGAGTGTGGAGACCCAGTACTTC. This encodes CASKGSSGSVETQYF. Using reference TRBV5-1 and TRBJ2-5 for the parts outside the CDR3, the full variable domain is KAGVTQTPRYLIKTRGQQVTLSCSPISGHRSVSWYQQTPGQGLQFLFEYFSETQRNKGNFPGRFSGRQFSNSRSEMNVSTLELGDSALYLCASKGSSGSVETQYFGPGTRLLVL.

This chain connects TRBV7-8 to TRBJ2-4; tentatively, D is TRBD2 (7 bases). Per germline, CDR1 SGHVS and CDR2 FQNEAQ. Trimming left V 2 bases short and J 2 bases short, with 13 bases between. The CDR3 length is 16 residues. The CDR3 here is CASSLQRGGTKNIQYF. As DNA, the CDR3 is TGTGCCAGCAGCTTACAGAGGGGGGGTACCAAAAACATTCAGTACTTC.

Points on this clone: This same CDR3 is encoded by further DNA sequences in the sample. The rearrangement links TRBV5-1 to TRBJ2-3, with D possibly being TRBD1 (6 bases). The ends were cut back, 2 bases at V and 0 bases at J, with 7 bases in the middle. This CDR3 region has 14 residues. The germline CDR1 and CDR2 sequences are SGHRS and YFSETQ. The CDR3, as DNA: TGCGCCAGCAGCTTACAGGGAAGCACAGATACGCAGTATTTT. It codes for CASSLQGSTDTQYF.

The sample holds a few counts of this clone. V gene TRBV2 combines with J gene TRBJ2-7; perhaps TRBD2 as D (5 bases). V was cut by 7 bases and J by 3 bases, with 10 bases left in between. The germline gives CDR1 SNHLY, CDR2 FYNNEI. The length of the CDR3 is 12 residues. This CDR3 is CASTQEVYEQYF. Written as DNA, the CDR3 is TGTGCCAGCACCCAGGAGGTCTACGAGCAGTACTTC.

This clone turned up a few times. This sequence joins TRBV29-1 and TRBJ2-5; 8 nucleotides match TRBD1. Gene TRBJ2-7 matches the end of the DNA better, so the J call may be wrong. The length of the CDR3 is 15 residues. Germline V CDR1 and CDR2: SQVTM, ANQGSEA. CDR3 amino acids: CSVSASHRGLYEQYF. The CDR3 DNA reads as TGCAGCGTCTCCGCATCGCACAGGGGGTTATACGAGCAGTACTTC.

The chain recombines TRBV7-9 with TRBJ2-3; unclear D gene. The germline V and J ends were trimmed by 2 bases and 4 bases, with 7 bases remaining between them. This CDR3 is built from 13 residues. Looked up from germline, CDR1 is SEHNR and CDR2 is FQNEAQ (reference sequence). The DNA of the CDR3 is TGTGCCAGCAGCTTAACAGTCTCAGATACGCAGTATTTT. Amino acid sequence: CASSLTVSDTQYF.

The V call is TRBV14, the J call TRBJ2-5; no definite D call. Germline V lookup: CDR1 SGHDN, CDR2 FVKESK. V was pared by 1 base and J by 5 bases, with 5 bases between. This CDR3 region has 12 residues. CDR3 bases: TGTGCCAGCAGCCAAGTTCGGGAGACCCAGTACTTC. As protein: CASSQVRETQYF.